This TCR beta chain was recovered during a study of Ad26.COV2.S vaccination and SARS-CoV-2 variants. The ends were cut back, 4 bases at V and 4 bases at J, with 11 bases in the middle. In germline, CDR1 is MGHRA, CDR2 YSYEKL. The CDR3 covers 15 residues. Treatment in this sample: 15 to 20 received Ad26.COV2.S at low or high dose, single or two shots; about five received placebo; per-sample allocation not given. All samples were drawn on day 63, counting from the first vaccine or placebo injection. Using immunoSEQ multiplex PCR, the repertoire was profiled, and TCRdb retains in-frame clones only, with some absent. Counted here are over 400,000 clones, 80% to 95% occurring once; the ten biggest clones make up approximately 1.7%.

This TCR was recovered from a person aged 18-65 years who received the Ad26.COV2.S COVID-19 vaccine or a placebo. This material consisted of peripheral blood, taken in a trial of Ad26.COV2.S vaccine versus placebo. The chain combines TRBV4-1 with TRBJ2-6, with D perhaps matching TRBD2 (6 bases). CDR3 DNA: TGCGCCAGCAGCCGCGGGATGTCCGGGGCCAACGTCCTGACTTTC. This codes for CASSRGMSGANVLTF.